This T cell receptor (beta chain) was identified during a study of PD-1 blockade in classical Hodgkin lymphoma. TCRdb's table, derived via immunoSEQ multiplex PCR, lists solely in-frame clones and lacks some. The sample carries about 30,000 clones, around 94% recorded once. Time point specified: newly diagnosed, previously untreated cHL patient sample. Comparators were PBMCs taken from newly diagnosed, untreated classical Hodgkin lymphoma. As for this clone: Its antigen is not identified.

Study results and limitations: Baseline TCR diversity was reportedly lower in newly diagnosed patients than healthy donors. Still unresolved is the cause of the repertoire differences, which may be disease activity or prior therapy.

Source material: peripheral blood mononuclear cells (PBMCs). The TCR sequence derives from a human donor with classical Hodgkin lymphoma.

CDR3 protein: CASSEAASGAQYF. The CDR3, as DNA: TGTGCCAGCAGTGAAGCGGCCTCGGGGGCCCAGTACTTC. The chain has TRBV2 and TRBJ2-5, with D perhaps TRBD2 (6 bases). Germline V gene lookup returns CDR1 SNHLY and CDR2 FYNNEI. V dropped 0 bases and J dropped 9 bases, with 11 bases sitting between them. This CDR3 is 13 amino acids long. Full variable domain (remainder filled in from reference TRBV2 and TRBJ2-5): EPEVTQTPSHQVTQMGQEVILRCVPISNHLYFYWYRQILGQKVEFLVSFYNNEISEKSEIFDDQFSVERPDGSNFTLKIRSTKLEDSAMYFCASSEAASGAQYFGPGTRLLVL.